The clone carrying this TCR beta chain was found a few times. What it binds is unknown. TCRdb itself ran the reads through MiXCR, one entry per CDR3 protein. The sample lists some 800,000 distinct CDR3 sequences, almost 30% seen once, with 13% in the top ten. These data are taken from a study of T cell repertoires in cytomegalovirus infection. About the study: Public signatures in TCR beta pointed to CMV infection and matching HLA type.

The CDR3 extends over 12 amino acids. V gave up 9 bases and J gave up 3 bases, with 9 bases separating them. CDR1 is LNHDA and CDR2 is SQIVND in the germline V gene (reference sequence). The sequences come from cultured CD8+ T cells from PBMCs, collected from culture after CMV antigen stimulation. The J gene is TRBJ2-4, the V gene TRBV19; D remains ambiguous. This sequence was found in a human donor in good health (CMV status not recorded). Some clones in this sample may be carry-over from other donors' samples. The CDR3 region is CARLTGKNIQYF. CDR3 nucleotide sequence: TGTGCCAGACTGACCGGCAAAAACATTCAGTACTTC.